A single T cell receptor beta chain is shown here with its context. This sample is drawn from a study of blood T cell repertoires in COVID-19. In the study overall: Specimens from acute and convalescent COVID-19 originated in the United States, Italy and Spain. Sources were T cells, B-cell-depleted T cells, or PBMCs; the material itself was cDNA or gDNA.

Germline assignment: CDR1 SGHTA and CDR2 FQGNSA. This CDR3 comprises 14 residues. V lost 6 bases and J lost 9; bases outside the gene matches: 10. In the authors' workflow: The assay estimated nucleated cells by amplifying reference gene primers. Data came from immunoSEQ multiplex PCR; TCRdb stores just in-frame clones and leaves some out. V and J calls plus clone size are reproduced from that table; the DNA served to infer D and trimming. The sample includes approximately 310,000 clones, over 75% seen only once; the top ten take 7.8%. The V call is TRBV7-2, the J call TRBJ1-2; the match to TRBD1 covers 10 bases. Material for sequencing was peripheral blood. The TCR comes from a woman aged 50 to 65 who had recovered from COVID-19. Written as DNA, the CDR3 is TGTGCCAGCAGTCCTCAGGACAGGGGGGATCGCTACACCTTC. Protein product: CASSPQDRGDRYTF.